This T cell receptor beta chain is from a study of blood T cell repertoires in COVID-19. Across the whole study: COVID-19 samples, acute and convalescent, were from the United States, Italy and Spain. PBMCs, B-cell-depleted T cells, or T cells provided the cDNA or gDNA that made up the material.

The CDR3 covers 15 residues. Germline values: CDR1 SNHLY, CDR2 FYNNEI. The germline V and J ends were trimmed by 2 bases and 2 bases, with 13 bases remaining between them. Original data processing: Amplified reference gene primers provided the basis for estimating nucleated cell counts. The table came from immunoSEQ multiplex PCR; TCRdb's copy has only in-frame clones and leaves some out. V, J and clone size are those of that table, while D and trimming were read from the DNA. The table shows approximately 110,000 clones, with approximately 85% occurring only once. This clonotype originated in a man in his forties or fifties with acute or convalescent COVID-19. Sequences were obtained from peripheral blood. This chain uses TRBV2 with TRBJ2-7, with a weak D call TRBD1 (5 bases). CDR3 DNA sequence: TGTGCCAGCAGTGAAAAAACGGCCAGGGCCTACGAGCAGTACTTC. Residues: CASSEKTARAYEQYF.